This T cell receptor beta chain was captured by sequencing in a study of T cells in Graves' hyperthyroidism and ophthalmopathy. Amplification targeted TCR beta CDR3 regions from RNA transcripts. The TCR CDR3 first-round RT-PCR relied on the HTBI primer set. In TCRdb, the multiplex PCR reads were re-called with MiXCR into one record per CDR3 protein. The table includes more than 300,000 distinct CDR3 sequences, roughly 17% detected once. Study outcomes and limitations: Stable hyperthyroidism was separated from ophthalmopathy by a model based on 13 V-J features.

Only a few counts were recorded for this clonotype. What it binds is not known. The ends lost 10 bases at V and 4 bases at J; junction bases unmatched: 7. Germline V CDR1 and CDR2: SEHNR, FQNEAQ (reference sequence). This CDR3 has 13 amino acids. Sequenced input: blood. The sequence was obtained from a woman aged 25 to 39 with Graves' hyperthyroidism that later progressed to Graves' ophthalmopathy. J is TRBJ2-1 and V is TRBV7-9; TRBD1 matches at 7 bases. The CDR3 sequence is CATRAGGYNEQFF. The DNA of the CDR3 is TGTGCCACTAGGGCAGGGGGTTACAATGAGCAGTTCTTC.